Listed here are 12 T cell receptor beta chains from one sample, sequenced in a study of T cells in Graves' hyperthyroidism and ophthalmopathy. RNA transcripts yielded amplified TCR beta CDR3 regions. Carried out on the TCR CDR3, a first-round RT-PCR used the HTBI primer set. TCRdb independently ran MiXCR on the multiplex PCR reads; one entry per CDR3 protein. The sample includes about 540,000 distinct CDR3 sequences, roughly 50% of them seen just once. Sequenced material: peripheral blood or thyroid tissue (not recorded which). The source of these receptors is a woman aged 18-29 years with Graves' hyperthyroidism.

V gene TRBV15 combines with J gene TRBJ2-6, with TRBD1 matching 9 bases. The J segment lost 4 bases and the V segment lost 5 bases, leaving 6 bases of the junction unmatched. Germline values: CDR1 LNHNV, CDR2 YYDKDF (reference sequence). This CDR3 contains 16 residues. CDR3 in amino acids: CATSQDRGSGANVLTF. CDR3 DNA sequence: TGTGCCACCAGCCAGGACAGGGGTTCCGGGGCCAACGTCCTGACTTTC.

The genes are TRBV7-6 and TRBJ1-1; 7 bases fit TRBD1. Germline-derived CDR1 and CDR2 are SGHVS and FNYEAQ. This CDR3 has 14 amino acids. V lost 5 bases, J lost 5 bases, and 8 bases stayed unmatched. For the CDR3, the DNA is TGTGCCAGCAGCCCAGGGGGGGGGAGGACTGAAGCTTTCTTT. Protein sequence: CASSPGGGRTEAFF.

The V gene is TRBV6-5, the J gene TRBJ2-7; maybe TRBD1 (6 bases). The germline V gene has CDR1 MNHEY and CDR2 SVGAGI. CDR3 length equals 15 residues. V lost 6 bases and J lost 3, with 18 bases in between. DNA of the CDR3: TGTGCCAGCAGCCAAGATGGGGGCAGGGTCTACGAGCAGTACTTC. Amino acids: CASSQDGGRVYEQYF.

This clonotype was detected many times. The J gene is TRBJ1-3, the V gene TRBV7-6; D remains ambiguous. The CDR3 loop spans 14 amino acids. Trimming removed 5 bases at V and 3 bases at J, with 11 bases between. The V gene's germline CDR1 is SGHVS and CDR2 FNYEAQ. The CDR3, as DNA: TGTGCCAGCAGCCCCCTGGGGTTTGGAAACACCATATATTTT. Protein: CASSPLGFGNTIYF.

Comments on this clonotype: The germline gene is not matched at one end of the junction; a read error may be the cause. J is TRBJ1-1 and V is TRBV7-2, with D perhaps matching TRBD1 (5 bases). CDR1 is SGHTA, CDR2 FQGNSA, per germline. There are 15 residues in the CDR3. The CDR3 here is CASSFIFRAGGEAFF. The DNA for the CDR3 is TGCGCCAGCAGCTTCATTTTCAGGGCTGGTGGTGAAGCTTTCTTT.

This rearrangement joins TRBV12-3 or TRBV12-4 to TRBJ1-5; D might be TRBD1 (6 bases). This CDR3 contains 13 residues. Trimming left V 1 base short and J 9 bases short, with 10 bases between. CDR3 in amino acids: CASSLGQGLPQHF. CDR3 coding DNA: TGTGCCAGCAGTTTAGGGCAGGGGTTGCCCCAGCATTTT.

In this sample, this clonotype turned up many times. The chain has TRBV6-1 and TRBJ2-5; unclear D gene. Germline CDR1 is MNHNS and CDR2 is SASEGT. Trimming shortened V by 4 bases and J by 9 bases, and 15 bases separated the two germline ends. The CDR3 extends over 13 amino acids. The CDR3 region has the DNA TGTGCCAGCAGTGCCCGGTCCGGCGAGGCCCAGTACTTC. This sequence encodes CASSARSGEAQYF.

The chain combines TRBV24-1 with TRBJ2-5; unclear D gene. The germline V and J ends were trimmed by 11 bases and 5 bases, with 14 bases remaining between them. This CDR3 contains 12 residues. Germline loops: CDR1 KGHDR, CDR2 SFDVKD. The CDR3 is CASSPHWETQYF. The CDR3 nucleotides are TGTGCCAGCTCACCACATTGGGAGACCCAGTACTTC.

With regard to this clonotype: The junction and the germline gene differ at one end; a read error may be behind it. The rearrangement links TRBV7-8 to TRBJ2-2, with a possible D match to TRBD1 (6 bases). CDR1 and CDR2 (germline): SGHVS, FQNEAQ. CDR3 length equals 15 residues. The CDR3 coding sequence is TGTGCCAGCAGCTCAGCAGGGGCGAACACCGGGGAGATGTTTTTC. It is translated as CASSSAGANTGEMFF.

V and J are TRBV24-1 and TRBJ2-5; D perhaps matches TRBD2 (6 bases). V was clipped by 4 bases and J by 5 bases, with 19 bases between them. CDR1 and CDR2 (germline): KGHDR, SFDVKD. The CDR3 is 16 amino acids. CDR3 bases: TGTGCCACCAGTGAAGGACCCGGGGAGGTGGTCGAGACCCAGTACTTC. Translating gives CATSEGPGEVVETQYF.

The CDR3 coding sequence is TGCAGCTTAGACCCGACAGGGAACGGCTACACCTTC. Amino acid sequence: CSLDPTGNGYTF. This sequence joins TRBV29-1 and TRBJ1-2, with 7 bases identical to TRBD1. The V segment lost 8 bases and the J segment 8 bases; nucleotides outside the gene matches: 11. Germline V gene lookup returns CDR1 SQVTM and CDR2 ANQGSEA. This CDR3 is 12 amino acids long.

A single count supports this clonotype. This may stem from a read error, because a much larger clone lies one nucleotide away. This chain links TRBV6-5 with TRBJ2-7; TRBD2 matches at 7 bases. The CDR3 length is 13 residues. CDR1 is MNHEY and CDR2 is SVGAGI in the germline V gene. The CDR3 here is CAISYSPGGEQYF. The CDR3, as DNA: TGTGCCATCAGTTACTCCCCGGGAGGCGAGCAGTACTTC.